The 2 T cell receptor beta chains listed next were all sequenced from one sample in a study of T cells after somatic rescue of genetic block. Data came from immunoSEQ multiplex PCR; TCRdb stores just in-frame clones and leaves some out. The sample lists 60,000 to 75,000 clones; roughly nine tenths were seen once. The sample was peripheral blood mononuclear cells (PBMCs). Every receptor here comes from a man aged 40-49 years.

V is TRBV12-5 and J is TRBJ1-5; no firm D call. Trimming stripped 4 bases from V and 0 bases from J, with 13 bases between. CDR3 length: 16 residues. The germline CDR1 and CDR2 sequences are LGHNT and FRNRAP. The CDR3 region has the DNA TGTGCTAGTGGTTCACGTACTCGGGGTAGCAATCAGCCCCAGCATTTT. As protein: CASGSRTRGSNQPQHF.

This chain links TRBV7-9 with TRBJ2-5; tentative D call: TRBD1 (7 bases). The ends were cut back, 5 bases at V and 4 bases at J, with 14 bases in the middle. The length of the CDR3 is 14 residues. Looked up from germline, CDR1 is SEHNR and CDR2 is FQNEAQ (reference sequence). CDR3 sequence reads: CASSRQGLLETQYF. CDR3 in DNA: TGTGCCAGCAGCAGACAGGGACTTCTAGAGACCCAGTACTTC.